This T cell receptor (beta chain) was retrieved from a study of T cells after yellow fever vaccination. General study results and limits: FACS-sorted repertoires might harbor abundant contaminating clonotypes from the bulk population.

The CDR3 extends over 15 amino acids. The V and J ends lost 4 bases and 2 bases, in that order; junction bases with no gene match: 5. Germline-derived CDR1 and CDR2 are SGHTA and FQGNSA. This clonotype was picked up a small number of times. What it binds is not known. A single record per CDR3 protein comes from TCRdb applying MiXCR to the 5' RACE reads. This table holds about 330,000 distinct CDR3 sequences, 7% to 10% found once. The sample was PBMCs, taken more than 35 days after the first yellow fever vaccination. The TCR originated in a young man who received the YFV17D yellow fever vaccine. The gene calls are TRBV7-2 and TRBJ2-1, with TRBD2 matching over 7 bases. CDR3 region: CASSSSGTTYNEQFF. CDR3 bases: TGTGCCAGCAGCTCCTCCGGGACTACCTACAATGAGCAGTTCTTC. The whole variable domain, remainder taken from reference TRBV7-2 and TRBJ2-1, is GAGVSQSPSNKVTEKGKDVELRCDPISGHTALYWYRQSLGQGLEFLIYFQGNSAPDKSGLPSDRFSAERTGGSVSTLTIQRTQQEDSAVYLCASSSSGTTYNEQFFGPGTRLTVL.